The 6 T cell receptor beta chains reported below all come from one sample, sequenced in a study of PD-L1 blockade in urothelial cancer. Clones were sequenced by immunoSEQ multiplex PCR, and TCRdb holds only the in-frame ones, with some missing. The sample has some 100,000 clones; about nine tenths are singletons. Sample: PBMCs, taken around atezolizumab (anti-PD-L1) treatment. The receptors derive from a woman older than 75 with urothelial cancer.

V and J are TRBV7-9 and TRBJ1-4, with a possible D match to TRBD1 (5 bases). V lost 4 bases and J 6 bases, leaving 9 bases between the germline ends. Germline V gene sequence: CDR1 SEHNR, CDR2 FQNEAQ (reference sequence). The CDR3 length is 13 residues. CDR3 nucleotide sequence: TGTGCCAGCAGCTCCGGGGGGGATGAAAAACTGTTTTTT. It specifies CASSSGGDEKLFF.

There are a few counts of this clone. V is TRBV28 and J is TRBJ2-7, with TRBD2 matching over 7 bases. The junction had 5 bases not matched to a gene; V was cut back by 3 bases and J by 0 bases. Germline CDR1 and CDR2: MDHEN and SYDVKM. The CDR3 consists of 15 residues. The CDR3 spells CASSFLAETSYEQYF. The DNA for the CDR3 is TGTGCCAGCAGTTTCCTAGCGGAGACCTCCTACGAGCAGTACTTC.

The chain combines TRBV5-4 with TRBJ1-2; D may be TRBD1 (5 bases). Germline values: CDR1 SGHNT, CDR2 YYREEE (reference sequence). Trimming pared 4 bases from V and 7 bases from J, leaving 20 bases between. This CDR3 is 15 amino acids long. The CDR3 bases are TGTGCCAGCAGCCTAGCGGGCCAGGGTTCAAGTGGCTACACCTTC. This translates into CASSLAGQGSSGYTF.

The rearrangement uses TRBV10-2 and TRBJ2-2; 9 bases agree with TRBD1. Germline assignment: CDR1 WSHSY and CDR2 SAAADI. CDR3 size: 16 residues. The ends lost 4 bases at V and 0 bases at J; junction bases unmatched: 3. CDR3 in amino acids: CASSGTGVTNTGELFF. For the CDR3, the DNA is TGCGCCAGCAGTGGGACAGGGGTCACGAACACCGGGGAGCTGTTTTTT.

The CDR3 region has the DNA TGTGCCAGCAGCGCCCGGGGGACTCTGGCGGGGGAGCAGTTCTTC. This codes for CASSARGTLAGEQFF. This chain uses TRBV9 with TRBJ2-1, with a possible D match to TRBD2 (6 bases). Germline loops: CDR1 SGDLS, CDR2 YYNGEE. The CDR3 covers 15 residues. The V gene lost 3 bases and the J gene lost 10 bases, with 20 bases spanning the gap.

The chain couples TRBV30 to TRBJ1-5, with D uncertain. The CDR3 covers 12 residues. The germline V gene encodes CDR1 GTSNPN and CDR2 SVGIG (reference sequence). The ends were cut back, 2 bases at V and 8 bases at J, with 10 bases in the middle. CDR3 nucleotide sequence: TGTGCCTGGAGTTCGGGTTCTAAGCCCCAGCATTTT. Protein product: CAWSSGSKPQHF.